Below, one T cell receptor beta chain is given with its context. These data originate in a study of blood T cell repertoires in COVID-19. Using immunoSEQ multiplex PCR, the repertoire was profiled, and TCRdb retains in-frame clones only, with some absent. The sample lists 110,000 to 150,000 clones; roughly 89% were seen once. Sequencing input: peripheral blood. The sequence came from a middle-aged woman with acute or convalescent COVID-19.

CDR3 DNA: TGTGCCAGTAGGGGATCCTCGTTGGGAGGCGCATCTCTTACGCAGTATTTT. As protein: CASRGSSLGGASLTQYF. The chain carries TRBV19 and TRBJ2-3, with D tentatively TRBD2 (6 bases). The germline CDR1 and CDR2 sequences are LNHDA and SQIVND (reference sequence). The V end was cut by 6 bases, the J end by 8 bases, with 27 bases between. The CDR3 extends over 17 amino acids.